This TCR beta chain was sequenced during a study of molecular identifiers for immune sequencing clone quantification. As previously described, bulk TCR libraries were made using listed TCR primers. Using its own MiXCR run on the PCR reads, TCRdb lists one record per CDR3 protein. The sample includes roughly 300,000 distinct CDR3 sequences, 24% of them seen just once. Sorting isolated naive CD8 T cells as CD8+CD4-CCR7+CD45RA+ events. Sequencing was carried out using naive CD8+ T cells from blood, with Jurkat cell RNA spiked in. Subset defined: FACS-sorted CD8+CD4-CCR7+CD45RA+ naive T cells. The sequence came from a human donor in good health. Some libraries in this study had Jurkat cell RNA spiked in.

CDR3 bases: TGTGCCAGCGGGGACAGGGTCTCTGGAAACACCATATATTTT. As protein: CASGDRVSGNTIYF. The chain uses TRBV27 and TRBJ1-3; 9 bases map to TRBD1. In germline, CDR1 is MNHEY, CDR2 SMNVEV (reference sequence). V lost 8 bases and J lost 0; bases outside the gene matches: 2. The CDR3 is 14 residues long.